The sequence of this T cell receptor beta chain was determined in a study of Graves' ophthalmopathy and Graves' hyperthyroidism. The germline V and J ends were trimmed by 6 bases and 3 bases, with 8 bases remaining between them. This CDR3 is 13 amino acids long. Germline V gives CDR1 SNHLY, CDR2 FYNNEI. Transcripts of RNA were the source for amplifying TCR beta CDR3 regions. Second-round multiplex PCR came after first-round RT-PCR with HTBI primers. TCRdb re-called the multiplex PCR reads with MiXCR, one entry per CDR3 protein. The top ten clones hold about 25% of a sample with over 15,000 distinct CDR3 sequences, roughly 50% of them seen once.

The TCR sequence derives from a middle-aged woman with stable Graves' hyperthyroidism. What was sequenced was peripheral blood. The chain uses TRBV2 and TRBJ1-4; D remains unclear. Here the CDR3 DNA reads TGTGCCAGCAGAGATAGAGCTAATGAAAAACTGTTTTTT. It encodes CASRDRANEKLFF.